This T cell receptor (beta chain) was recovered during a study of T cell clones after liver transplantation. Study results and limitations: Compared with third party-reactive sequences, donor-reactive ones declined more, independent of withdrawal success. A significant post-transplant drop in circulating graft-donor-reactive CD4 TCRbeta sequences occurred in most of the 8 subjects.

The ends lost 2 bases at V and 7 bases at J; junction bases unmatched: 13. Germline lookup yields CDR1 MGHDK and CDR2 SYGVNS. The CDR3 has 17 amino acids. TCRdb's copy holds only in-frame clones and misses some; the assay was immunoSEQ multiplex PCR. This table holds tens of thousands of clones, roughly 90% found once. As for this clone: Its specificity is not known.

Sorting of unstimulated PBMCs yielded separate CD3+CD4+ and CD3+CD8+ fractions. This TCR came from a human donor who received a liver transplant. The genes are TRBV25-1 and TRBJ2-5, with 10 bases fitting TRBD2. Sample: CD4+ T cells from blood, taken before liver transplant. CDR3 sequence (DNA): TGTGCCAGCAGTGAACAGGGTGGACTAGCGGCTCCGGGGACCCAGTACTTC. It encodes CASSEQGGLAAPGTQYF.